This T cell receptor beta chain is drawn from a study of T cells in Graves' hyperthyroidism and ophthalmopathy. Study outcomes and limitations: In validation, the model predicted ophthalmopathy. These predictions came a median about 6.8 months before onset. Blood also showed most of the thyroid clonotypes that were expanded above 0.001.

Authors of the study amplified TCR beta CDR3 regions from RNA transcripts. During a first-round RT-PCR of the TCR CDR3, the HTBI primer set was used. In TCRdb, the multiplex PCR reads were re-called with MiXCR into one record per CDR3 protein. The sample carries about 760,000 distinct CDR3 sequences, around 40% recorded once. Germline V lookup: CDR1 LGHNT, CDR2 FRNRAP. V was pared by 4 bases and J by 3 bases, with 21 bases between. The CDR3 totals 17 residues. Patients showing uncontrolled infection, other autoimmune disease, pregnancy or lactation were ineligible. This clonotype was observed a handful of times. Its specificity is not known.

This receptor was obtained from a woman between 40 and 55 years old with Graves' hyperthyroidism. The V call is TRBV12-5, the J call TRBJ2-5, with D perhaps TRBD2 (5 bases). What was sequenced was blood. The CDR3 here is CASGSSEVGVEEETQYF. DNA of the CDR3: TGTGCTAGTGGTTCCTCCGAAGTGGGAGTCGAAGAAGAGACCCAGTACTTC.